This TCR beta chain was identified during a study of shared clonotypes between healthy human individuals. At the level of the study: For every donor, three CD4 naive, three CD4 memory, two CD8 naive and one CD8 memory plates were used. Study outcomes and limitations: In a handful of donors, 4.5% to 5.5% of naive CD4 clonotypes appeared in common.

Of note for this clone: Its antigen is unidentified.

An even split of each subset's genomic DNA across several immunoSEQ plates was performed. Here immunoSEQ multiplex PCR was the method, and the copy in TCRdb shows in-frame clones only, minus some. The data contain a few million clones, about 92% of them singletons. Nashville, Tennessee was home to all donors, who were Caucasian adults. The V gene end was trimmed by 7 bases and the J gene end by 7 bases; junction bases not matched to a gene: 5. The CDR3 extends over 13 amino acids. Germline V gene data show CDR1 as SNHLY and CDR2 as FYNNEI. The chain carries TRBV2 and TRBJ1-1; TRBD1 aligns across 11 bases. Sequencing was carried out using naive CD4+ T cells from PBMCs. Noted subset: CD45RA+ positively selected. The receptor was isolated from a man younger than 35 in good health. Some clones in this sample may be carry-over from other donors' samples. The CDR3 here is CASTRTGGFEAFF. The CDR3 DNA is TGTGCCAGCACCAGGACAGGGGGCTTTGAAGCTTTCTTT.